This T cell receptor beta chain was profiled in a study of cytomegalovirus exposure and HLA in healthy donors. Study observations and caveats: A further, later analysis showed that HLA-associated TCR beta chains (compared with equally common others) were more clonally expanded. The authors listed 164 TCR beta chains as cytomegalovirus-associated. The study reported that TCR beta sequences accurately predicted HLA-A and HLA-B alleles in most subjects.

To note about this clone: Its antigen is currently unknown.

V lost 4 bases, J lost 3 bases, and 6 bases stayed unmatched. CDR1 is SGHRS, CDR2 YFSETQ, per germline. The CDR3 runs 15 residues. PCR involved 60 Vbeta and 13 Jbeta primers. The repertoire was sequenced with immunoSEQ multiplex PCR; TCRdb's copy has only in-frame clones and lacks some. The sample has around 150,000 clones, 75% to 90% seen once. The TCR comes from a human donor in good health. V is TRBV5-1 and J is TRBJ1-1, with 10 nucleotides matching TRBD1. The specimen was PBMCs. The CDR3 DNA follows: TGCGCCAGCAGCCCCTGGACAGGGGGGGACACTGAAGCTTTCTTT. Its protein product is CASSPWTGGDTEAFF.